The 16 T cell receptor beta chains below come from one sample, sequenced in a study of shared clonotypes between healthy human individuals. The data were produced by immunoSEQ multiplex PCR, yet TCRdb's version contains in-frame clones alone and is incomplete. The top ten hold under 2% of the sample, which has roughly 680,000 clones, roughly 72% seen once. Sequenced material: memory CD4+ T cells sorted from blood. The subset: CD45RA-negative fraction. Receptors were obtained from a woman aged 25 to 45 in good health.

The chain links TRBV4-1 to TRBJ2-7; TRBD2 matches 12 bases. V lost 1 base and J lost 6; bases outside the gene matches: 7. Germline V lookup: CDR1 MGHRA, CDR2 YSYEKL. This CDR3 has 16 amino acids. CDR3 protein: CASSQGTTSGRIEQYF. In DNA, the CDR3 is TGCGCCAGCAGCCAAGGGACCACTAGCGGGAGGATCGAGCAGTACTTC.

The rearrangement uses TRBV19 and TRBJ2-5; a possible D gene is TRBD2 (5 bases). Trimming stripped 4 bases from V and 2 bases from J, with 8 bases between. The CDR3 loop spans 13 amino acids. The V gene's germline CDR1 is LNHDA and CDR2 SQIVND (reference sequence). The CDR3 DNA reads TGTGCCAGTAGTACGCGGGTTCAAGAGACCCAGTACTTC. Protein: CASSTRVQETQYF.

The rearrangement uses TRBV14 and TRBJ2-2, with D unresolved. V gave up 1 base and J gave up 5 bases, with 11 bases separating them. This CDR3 comprises 15 residues. Germline values: CDR1 SGHDN, CDR2 FVKESK. The CDR3 loop is CASSQVSGWTGELFF. The DNA for the CDR3 is TGTGCCAGCAGCCAAGTCTCTGGGTGGACCGGGGAGCTGTTTTTT.

The chain carries TRBV5-1 and TRBJ1-2; a weak D match, TRBD1 (5 bases). V lost 5 bases and J lost 1, with 9 bases in between. CDR3 size: 13 residues. CDR1 and CDR2 from the germline V gene are SGHRS and YFSETQ. The CDR3 DNA follows: TGCGCCAGCAGACAGGACGATAACTATGGCTACACCTTC. Protein sequence: CASRQDDNYGYTF. The full variable domain, its missing parts supplied by reference TRBV5-1 and TRBJ1-2, is KAGVTQTPRYLIKTRGQQVTLSCSPISGHRSVSWYQQTPGQGLQFLFEYFSETQRNKGNFPGRFSGRQFSNSRSEMNVSTLELGDSALYLCASRQDDNYGYTFGSGTRLTVV.

V usage is TRBV18 and J usage is TRBJ2-5, with D hard to call. This CDR3 is built from 12 residues. Trimming pared 4 bases from V and 1 base from J, leaving 4 bases between. Germline lookup yields CDR1 KGHSH and CDR2 LQKENI. CDR3 protein: CASSLSQETQYF. The CDR3, as DNA: TGTGCCAGCTCACTAAGCCAAGAGACCCAGTACTTC.

This clone was counted a few times. This sequence joins TRBV18 and TRBJ1-5; TRBD1 might be the D (5 bases). The CDR3 spans 13 residues. CDR1 is KGHSH and CDR2 is LQKENI in the germline V gene. Trimming stripped 3 bases from V and 4 bases from J, with 7 bases between. The DNA for the CDR3 is TGTGCCAGCTCACCCGGGACGAATCAGCCCCAGCATTTT. This sequence encodes CASSPGTNQPQHF.

This clone has only a few counts. In the same sample, other DNA sequences code for this CDR3. V gene TRBV28 combines with J gene TRBJ2-2, with D hard to call. CDR3 length equals 12 residues. From germline, CDR1 is MDHEN and CDR2 SYDVKM. Between the trimmed V and J ends, which lost 1 base and 7 bases, there was a span of 4 bases. CDR3 nucleotide sequence: TGTGCCAGCAGTTTATTGGGCGGGGAGCTGTTTTTT. Amino acids: CASSLLGGELFF.

This clone was counted a few times. The chain couples TRBV10-3 to TRBJ1-1; maybe TRBD1 (6 bases). Germline CDR1 ENHRY, CDR2 SYGVKD. This CDR3 has 14 residues. V was clipped by 2 bases and J by 5 bases, with 12 bases between them. The CDR3 nucleotides read TGTGCCATCAGTGAGGGGGGGGCGCGGACTGAAGCTTTCTTT. It specifies CAISEGGARTEAFF.

The table lists this clone with a count of one. This chain connects TRBV18 to TRBJ2-2; tentatively, D is TRBD1 (5 bases). The V end lost 1 base, the J end lost 0 bases, and 15 bases lay between the germline ends. The CDR3 sequence is 18 residues long. CDR1 KGHSH and CDR2 LQKENI come from the germline V gene. The CDR3: CASSPLGFAGTNTGELFF. CDR3 nucleotides: TGTGCCAGCTCACCACTCGGGTTCGCAGGGACGAACACCGGGGAGCTGTTTTTT.

Only a few counts were recorded for this clone. The chain uses TRBV7-9 and TRBJ2-5; D is ambiguous. The CDR3 consists of 12 residues. The germline gives CDR1 SEHNR, CDR2 FQNEAQ (reference sequence). V was pared by 5 bases and J by 5 bases, with 9 bases between. CDR3 sequence: CASSAPRETQYF. CDR3 coding DNA: TGTGCCAGCAGCGCCCCGCGTGAGACCCAGTACTTC.

This clone was recorded a few times. This CDR3 reads CASSLLTSGIYEQYF. In DNA form, the CDR3 reads TGTGCCAGCAGTCTCCTGACTAGCGGGATCTACGAGCAGTACTTC. This chain joins TRBV27 and TRBJ2-7; TRBD2 aligns across 11 bases. CDR1 and CDR2 (germline): MNHEY, SMNVEV (reference sequence). The V gene end was trimmed by 5 bases and the J gene end by 3 bases; junction bases not matched to a gene: 6. The CDR3 is 15 residues long.

The gene calls are TRBV28 and TRBJ2-7; D is unclear. The V and J ends lost 3 bases and 2 bases respectively, with 29 bases between them. This CDR3 has 20 residues. CDR1 is MDHEN and CDR2 is SYDVKM in the germline V gene. CDR3 region: CASSLPRSLGPSFEPYEQYF. The CDR3 region has the DNA TGTGCCAGCAGTTTGCCCCGCTCTCTAGGGCCCTCCTTCGAACCCTACGAGCAGTACTTC.

This clone was observed a few times. The chain carries TRBV28 and TRBJ1-4; 9 nucleotides agree with TRBD1. The CDR3 spans 15 residues. V trimming: 5 bases; J trimming: 7 bases; junction bases outside the gene matches: 8. Germline V gene sequence: CDR1 MDHEN, CDR2 SYDVKM. CDR3 protein: CASSPNRGRREKLFF. In DNA, the CDR3 is TGTGCCAGCAGTCCGAACAGGGGGCGCCGTGAAAAACTGTTTTTT.

The V and J genes are TRBV30 and TRBJ2-7; D is unresolved. The V end lost 3 bases, the J end lost 3 bases, and 9 bases lay between the germline ends. Germline lookup yields CDR1 GTSNPN and CDR2 SVGIG (reference sequence). The CDR3 is made up of 12 amino acids. The CDR3 loop is CAWSLGHYEQYF. CDR3 nucleotide sequence: TGTGCCTGGAGCCTAGGGCACTACGAGCAGTACTTC.

This clone came up a few times. The chain has TRBV28 and TRBJ2-5, with D possibly matching TRBD1 (5 bases). V was trimmed by 2 bases and J by 4 bases, leaving 14 bases between them. This CDR3 is built from 15 residues. In germline, CDR1 is MDHEN, CDR2 SYDVKM. CDR3 region: CASSLKGRMGETQYF. The CDR3 nucleotides are TGTGCCAGCAGTTTAAAGGGGCGCATGGGAGAGACCCAGTACTTC.

This chain uses TRBV6-1 with TRBJ1-5; no definite D call. This CDR3 has 14 amino acids. Germline CDR1 MNHNS, CDR2 SASEGT. Trimming took off 2 bases at V and 1 base at J, with 6 bases between the two ends. CDR3 region: CASSEYESNQPQHF. Written as DNA, the CDR3 is TGTGCCAGCAGTGAATATGAGAGCAATCAGCCCCAGCATTTT.